The next 29 T cell receptor beta chains were all read from a single sample in a study of T-cell reconstitution after alpha-beta-depleted transplantation in children. It was with unique molecular identifiers that the TCRbeta library was prepared. TCRdb called the PCR reads again in MiXCR, with one record for every CDR3 protein. Among 400,000 to 500,000 distinct CDR3 sequences listed, about a tenth were seen once. The sample consisted of PBMCs from the stem cell graft donor, taken from the stem cell graft. These receptors were obtained from a human donor who donated a stem cell graft to a child with acute myeloid leukemia.

The rearrangement uses TRBV20-1 and TRBJ2-7, with D possibly being TRBD1 (5 bases). CDR3 length: 11 amino acids. V was trimmed by 2 bases and J by 5 bases, leaving 7 bases between them. Germline loops: CDR1 DFQATT, CDR2 SNEGSKA (reference sequence). As DNA, the CDR3 is TGCAGTGCTAGATGCAGGGACGAGCAGTACGTC. Translation gives CSARCRDEQYV.

This clonotype showed up just a few times. The chain links TRBV10-3 to TRBJ2-1, with TRBD2 as a possible D gene (6 bases). V lost 6 bases and J 12 bases, leaving 24 bases between the germline ends. Germline V lookup: CDR1 ENHRY, CDR2 SYGVKD. The CDR3 runs to 15 residues. The CDR3 bases are TGTGCCATCAGCCCAGAATCGGGGGAGATTGGTGGGCAGTTCTTC. Its protein product is CAISPESGEIGGQFF.

V is TRBV21-1 and J is TRBJ2-3; the table's D gene call, TRBD1, was not cross checked with the DNA. TRBV21-1 is assigned pseudogene status. This CDR3 has 17 amino acids. The CDR3 sequence: CASSKAQGTGETDTQYF. CDR3 sequence (DNA): TGTGCCAGCAGCAAAGCGCAGGGGACAGGGGAAACAGATACGCAGTATTTT.

The V call is TRBV6-2 or TRBV6-3, the J call TRBJ2-7, with D perhaps TRBD1 (6 bases). In germline, CDR1 is MNHEY, CDR2 SVGEGT. The V end lost 2 bases, the J end lost 3 bases, and 17 bases lay between the germline ends. This CDR3 spans 16 amino acids. In DNA, the CDR3 is TGTGCCAGCAGTTACAACCCGACAGGAACCAGCTACGAGCAGTACTTC. This gives the protein CASSYNPTGTSYEQYF.

The J gene is TRBJ1-1, the V gene TRBV7-3, with TRBD1 identical over 7 bases. Trimming took 7 bases from V and 4 from J; bases not matched to a gene: 12. CDR1 and CDR2 (germline): SGHTA, FQGTGA. The CDR3 sequence is 15 residues long. CDR3 nucleotide sequence: TGTGCCAGCACCCTACAAGGGGGCCACCCCACTGAAGCTTTCTTT. As protein: CASTLQGGHPTEAFF.

The V gene is TRBV27, the J gene TRBJ2-1; no firm D call. Trimming stripped 2 bases from V and 3 bases from J, with 11 bases between. This CDR3 is 15 amino acids long. Germline-derived CDR1 and CDR2 are MNHEY and SMNVEV (reference sequence). The CDR3 DNA follows: TGTGCCAGCAGTTTAAGATACTCCTTCTACAATGAGCAGTTCTTC. Its translation: CASSLRYSFYNEQFF.

This clonotype was seen ten or more times. The chain uses TRBV6-5 and TRBJ2-1, with a tentative D call TRBD2 (5 bases). V was pared by 0 bases and J by 6 bases, with 9 bases between. This CDR3 is 14 amino acids long. The germline V gene has CDR1 MNHEY and CDR2 SVGAGI. The CDR3 DNA sequence: TGTGCCAGCAGTTACTCGACGGGATCCAATGAGCAGTTCTTC. Residues: CASSYSTGSNEQFF.

This clonotype was observed a handful of times. The V and J genes are TRBV10-3 and TRBJ1-1, with D possibly being TRBD1 (5 bases). V lost 9 bases, J lost 0 bases, and 17 bases lay in between. Germline loops: CDR1 ENHRY, CDR2 SYGVKD. The CDR3 totals 15 residues. The CDR3 coding sequence is TGTGCCATGGAACCGGGACGGAACATGAACACTGAAGCTTTCTTT. It specifies CAMEPGRNMNTEAFF.

CDR3 sequence reads: CASSTTSGGVGDTQYF. The CDR3 nucleotides are TGTGCCAGCAGCACAACTAGCGGGGGAGTAGGAGATACGCAGTATTTT. The chain has TRBV11-2 and TRBJ2-3; 11 nucleotides agree with TRBD2. The CDR3 runs 16 residues. Germline V gene data show CDR1 as SGHAT and CDR2 as FQNNGV. Losses at the gene ends were 5 bases for V and 5 bases for J; bases not matched to a gene: 9.

This clonotype came up a few times. The CDR3 region has the DNA TGTGCCAGCACCCCTGCGAGCCCGGCGCGGGCTAACACCGGGGAGCTGTTTTTT. Encoded protein: CASTPASPARANTGELFF. The rearrangement joins TRBV6-1 to TRBJ2-2; tentative D call: TRBD2 (5 bases). CDR3 length: 18 residues. Germline V gene data show CDR1 as MNHNS and CDR2 as SASEGT. V lost 7 bases and J lost 2, with 23 bases in between.

The sample holds a few counts of this clonotype. V is TRBV5-5 and J is TRBJ2-7; D not certain. CDR1 and CDR2 (germline): SGHKS, YYEKEE (reference sequence). The CDR3 is 15 amino acids. Trimming left V 2 bases short and J 0 bases short, with 12 bases between. DNA for the CDR3: TGTGCCAGCAGCTTCGAGCAACAAAGCTCCTACGAGCAGTACTTC. This codes for CASSFEQQSSYEQYF.

This clonotype occurred many times. The V call is TRBV25-1, the J call TRBJ2-2, with D maybe TRBD1 (6 bases). Germline V lookup: CDR1 MGHDK, CDR2 SYGVNS. The CDR3 runs to 14 residues. V was cut by 4 bases and J by 1 base, with 7 bases left in between. CDR3 amino acids: CASSADRNTGELFF. As DNA, the CDR3 is TGTGCCAGCAGTGCGGACAGGAACACCGGGGAGCTGTTTTTT.

This clonotype was picked up a small number of times. The gene calls are TRBV4-1 and TRBJ2-4; 7 bases fit TRBD2. The J segment lost 9 bases and the V segment lost 1 base, leaving 3 bases of the junction unmatched. The CDR3 length is 13 residues. Germline CDR1 and CDR2: MGHRA and YSYEKL. The CDR3 coding sequence is TGCGCCAGCAGCCAAGCTCCGGGAGGCATTCAGTACTTC. Translating gives CASSQAPGGIQYF.

This clonotype was counted only a few times. The CDR3 DNA sequence: TGCGCCAGCAGCTTGGCGGTAGCGGGAGGGAGCTCCTACGAGCAGTACTTC. This codes for CASSLAVAGGSSYEQYF. V gene TRBV5-1 combines with J gene TRBJ2-7; 11 bases align to TRBD2. The CDR3 loop spans 17 amino acids. The V and J ends lost 0 bases and 0 bases, in that order; junction bases with no gene match: 5. Germline V gene lookup returns CDR1 SGHRS and CDR2 YFSETQ.

The rearrangement joins TRBV6-5 to TRBJ2-7; possible D gene TRBD2, 6 bases. From germline, CDR1 is MNHEY and CDR2 SVGAGI. The V end lost 6 bases, the J end lost 7 bases, and 16 bases lay between the germline ends. This CDR3 region has 13 residues. CDR3 protein: CASSYGGGWEQYF. The DNA of the CDR3 is TGTGCCAGCAGCTATGGGGGAGGATGGGAGCAGTACTTC.

This clonotype has a handful of counts. The rearrangement joins TRBV20-1 to TRBJ2-1; 8 nucleotides line up with TRBD2. CDR1 and CDR2 (germline): DFQATT, SNEGSKA (reference sequence). V was clipped by 5 bases and J by 4 bases; unmatched bases: 7. This CDR3 contains 14 residues. Written as DNA, the CDR3 is TGCAGTGCTCCCAGCGGGAGAGGATACAATGAGCAGTTCTTC. Protein product: CSAPSGRGYNEQFF.

This chain uses TRBV3-1 with TRBJ2-2; no clear D gene. V lost 0 bases, J lost 8 bases, and 7 bases lay in between. Germline V lookup: CDR1 LGHDT, CDR2 YNNKEL (reference sequence). The CDR3 is 13 residues long. Written as DNA, the CDR3 is TGTGCCAGCAGCCAAGATCATGTGGGGGAGCTGTTTTTT. It yields the protein CASSQDHVGELFF.

J is TRBJ2-4 and V is TRBV3-1; no firm D call. Trimming pared 1 base from V and 0 bases from J, leaving 7 bases between. Germline V gene lookup returns CDR1 LGHDT and CDR2 YNNKEL (reference sequence). This CDR3 has 15 residues. The CDR3 sequence is CASSQGNVAKNIQYF. The CDR3 nucleotides read TGTGCCAGCAGCCAAGGGAATGTAGCCAAAAACATTCAGTACTTC.

V and J are TRBV9 and TRBJ2-2; TRBD1 matches at 8 bases. The germline V gene encodes CDR1 SGDLS and CDR2 YYNGEE. V shed 3 bases, J shed 4 bases, and the junction held 5 bases outside the gene matches. This CDR3 has 15 residues. CDR3 sequence (DNA): TGTGCCAGCAGCGCTGGACAGGGATCCACCGGGGAGCTGTTTTTT. Protein product: CASSAGQGSTGELFF.

This clonotype has only a few counts. The chain joins TRBV5-1 to TRBJ1-2; 8 nucleotides match TRBD1. Germline V CDR1 and CDR2: SGHRS, YFSETQ. J was trimmed by 7 bases and V by 6 bases; bases with no gene match: 8. The CDR3 consists of 13 residues. CDR3 sequence (DNA): TGCGCCAGCATCCCACAGGGGGGAGGTGGCTACACCTTC. Protein product: CASIPQGGGGYTF.

There are a few counts of this clonotype. The gene calls are TRBV12-3 or TRBV12-4 and TRBJ2-1; 11 bases are shared with TRBD2. CDR3 length: 19 residues. With V trimmed by 6 bases and J by 0 bases, 13 bases remained unmatched. The CDR3, as DNA: TGTGCCAGCAGGGGCGGGAGTAGCGGGGGGGCCAGCTCCTACAATGAGCAGTTCTTC. Its translation: CASRGGSSGGASSYNEQFF.

This clonotype was recorded many times. This sequence joins TRBV5-1 and TRBJ1-5, with TRBD1 as a possible D gene (5 bases). The V end lost 2 bases, the J end lost 6 bases, and 12 bases lay between the germline ends. CDR1 and CDR2 (germline): SGHRS, YFSETQ. The CDR3 totals 14 residues. Here the CDR3 DNA reads TGCGCCAGCAGCTTCGGGCAGGGAGGTCAGCCCCAGCATTTT. Its protein is CASSFGQGGQPQHF.

The genes are TRBV10-2 and TRBJ2-6; 7 bases map to TRBD2. From germline, CDR1 is WSHSY and CDR2 SAAADI. After removal of 6 bases from V and 0 bases from J, the junction contained 2 bases not matched to a gene. The CDR3 contains 15 residues. CDR3 sequence reads: CASRGGGSGANVLTF. In DNA, the CDR3 is TGCGCCAGCAGGGGCGGGGGCTCTGGGGCCAACGTCCTGACTTTC.

V usage is TRBV5-1 and J usage is TRBJ1-2; possibly TRBD1 for D (6 bases). The CDR3 loop spans 14 amino acids. Trimming cost V 2 bases and J 4 bases, with 12 bases left between them. The V gene's germline CDR1 is SGHRS and CDR2 YFSETQ. CDR3 sequence reads: CASSLIKDSYGYTF. Written as DNA, the CDR3 is TGCGCCAGCAGCTTAATTAAGGACAGCTATGGCTACACCTTC.

This rearrangement joins TRBV2 to TRBJ1-1; 7 nucleotides align to TRBD1. The CDR3 spans 16 residues. J was trimmed by 0 bases and V by 7 bases; bases with no gene match: 11. CDR1 SNHLY and CDR2 FYNNEI come from the germline V gene. For the CDR3, the DNA is TGTGCCAGCACCCTAGGACAGGTACACATGAACACTGAAGCTTTCTTT. Translating it yields CASTLGQVHMNTEAFF.

This clonotype was counted at least ten times. The gene calls are TRBV5-6 and TRBJ2-3; D may correspond to TRBD1 or TRBD2 (6 bases each). The CDR3 totals 16 residues. CDR1 and CDR2 (germline): SGHDT, YYEEEE. V lost 2 bases and J lost 1, with 14 bases in between. This chain's CDR3 is CASSFSTGAGTDTQYF. The CDR3 coding sequence is TGTGCCAGCAGCTTTAGTACGGGGGCCGGCACAGATACGCAGTATTTT.

The CDR3 protein is CASRSSGRLSVEQYF. DNA of the CDR3: TGTGCCAGCAGATCTAGCGGGAGACTGTCCGTTGAGCAGTACTTC. This sequence joins TRBV6-6 and TRBJ2-7, with TRBD2 matching over 10 bases. Germline V gives CDR1 MNHNY, CDR2 SVGAGI (reference sequence). The CDR3 consists of 15 residues. Germline trimming cut 6 bases from V and 7 bases from J; bases unmatched to any gene: 12.

The chain employs TRBV20-1 and TRBJ2-5; no definite D call. V was pared by 0 bases and J by 4 bases, with 21 bases between. Germline values: CDR1 DFQATT, CDR2 SNEGSKA (reference sequence). The CDR3 is 17 amino acids. CDR3: CSARDLVYGSMPETQYF. Here the CDR3 DNA reads TGCAGTGCTAGAGATCTGGTCTATGGAAGTATGCCAGAGACCCAGTACTTC.

This clonotype appeared a few times. The chain has TRBV29-1 and TRBJ2-7; no reliable D call. The CDR3 has 11 amino acids. Germline assignment: CDR1 SQVTM and CDR2 ANQGSEA. V was pared by 3 bases and J by 5 bases, with 8 bases between. CDR3 residues: CSVEVFNEQYF. Written as DNA, the CDR3 is TGCAGCGTTGAGGTTTTCAACGAGCAGTACTTC.